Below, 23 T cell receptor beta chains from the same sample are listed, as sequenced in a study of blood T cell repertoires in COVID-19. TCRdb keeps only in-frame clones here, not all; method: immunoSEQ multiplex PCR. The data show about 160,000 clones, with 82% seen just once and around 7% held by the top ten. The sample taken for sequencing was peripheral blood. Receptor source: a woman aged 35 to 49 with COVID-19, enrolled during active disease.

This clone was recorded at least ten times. CDR3 protein: CASSVGNAQETQYF. Written as DNA, the CDR3 is TGTGCCAGCAGCGTCGGGAATGCACAAGAGACCCAGTACTTC. The genes are TRBV9 and TRBJ2-5, with D perhaps matching TRBD2 (5 bases). Germline lookup yields CDR1 SGDLS and CDR2 YYNGEE. V was trimmed by 2 bases and J by 2 bases, leaving 10 bases between them. The CDR3 is 14 residues long.

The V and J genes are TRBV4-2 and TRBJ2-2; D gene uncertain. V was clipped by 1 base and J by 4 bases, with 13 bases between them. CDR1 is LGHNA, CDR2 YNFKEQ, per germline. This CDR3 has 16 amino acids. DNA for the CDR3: TGTGCCAGCAGCCAAGTCTCCACTACCGGCACCGGGGAGCTGTTTTTT. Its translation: CASSQVSTTGTGELFF.

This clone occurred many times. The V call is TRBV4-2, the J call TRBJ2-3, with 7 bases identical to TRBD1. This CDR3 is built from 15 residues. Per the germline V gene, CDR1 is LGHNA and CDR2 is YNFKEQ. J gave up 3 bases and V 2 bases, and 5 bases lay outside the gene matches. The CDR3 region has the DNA TGTGCCAGCAGCCAATCCCGGGACAGTACAGATACGCAGTATTTT. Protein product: CASSQSRDSTDTQYF.

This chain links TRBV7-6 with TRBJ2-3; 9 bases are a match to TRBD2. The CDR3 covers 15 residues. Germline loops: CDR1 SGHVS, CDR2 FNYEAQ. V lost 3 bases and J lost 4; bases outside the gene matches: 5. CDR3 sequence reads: CASSFVAGGADTQYF. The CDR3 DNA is TGTGCCAGCAGCTTTGTGGCGGGAGGGGCAGATACGCAGTATTTT.

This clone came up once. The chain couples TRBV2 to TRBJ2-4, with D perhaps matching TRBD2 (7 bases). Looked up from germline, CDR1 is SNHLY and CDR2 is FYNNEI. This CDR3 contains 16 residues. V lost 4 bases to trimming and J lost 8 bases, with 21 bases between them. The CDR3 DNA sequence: TGTGCCAGCAGTGGGGGGGGCAGTTTCCTTTCGGACATTCAGTACTTC. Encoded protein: CASSGGGSFLSDIQYF.

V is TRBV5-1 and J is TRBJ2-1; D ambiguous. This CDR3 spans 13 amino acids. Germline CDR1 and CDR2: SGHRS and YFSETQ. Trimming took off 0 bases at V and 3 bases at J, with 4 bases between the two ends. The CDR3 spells CASSLDNYNEQFF. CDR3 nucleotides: TGCGCCAGCAGCTTGGATAACTACAATGAGCAGTTCTTC.

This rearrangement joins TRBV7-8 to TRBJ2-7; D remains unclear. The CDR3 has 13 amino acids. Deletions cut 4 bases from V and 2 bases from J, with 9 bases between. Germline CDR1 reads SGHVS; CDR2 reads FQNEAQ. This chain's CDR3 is CASSSGPPYEQYV. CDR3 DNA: TGTGCCAGCAGCTCTGGGCCTCCCTACGAGCAGTACGTC.

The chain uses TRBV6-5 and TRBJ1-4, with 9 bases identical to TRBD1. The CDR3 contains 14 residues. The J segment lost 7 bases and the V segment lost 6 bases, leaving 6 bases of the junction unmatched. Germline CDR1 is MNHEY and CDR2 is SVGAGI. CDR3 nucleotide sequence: TGTGCCAGCAGACGACAGGGGGGCGGTGAAAAACTGTTTTTT. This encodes CASRRQGGGEKLFF.

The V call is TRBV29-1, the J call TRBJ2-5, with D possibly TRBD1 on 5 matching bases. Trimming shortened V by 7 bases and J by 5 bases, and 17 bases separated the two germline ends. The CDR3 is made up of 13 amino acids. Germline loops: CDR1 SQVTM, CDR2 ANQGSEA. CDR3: CSAGHSVGETQYF. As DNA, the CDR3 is TGCAGCGCCGGACACTCGGTAGGGGAGACCCAGTACTTC.

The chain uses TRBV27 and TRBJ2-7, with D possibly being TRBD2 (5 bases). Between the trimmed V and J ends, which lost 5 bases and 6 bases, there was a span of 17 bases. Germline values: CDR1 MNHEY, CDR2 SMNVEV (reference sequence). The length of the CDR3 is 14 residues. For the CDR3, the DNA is TGTGCCAGCAGTCTAAAGCGGAAGGGAGTCGAGCAGTACTTC. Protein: CASSLKRKGVEQYF.

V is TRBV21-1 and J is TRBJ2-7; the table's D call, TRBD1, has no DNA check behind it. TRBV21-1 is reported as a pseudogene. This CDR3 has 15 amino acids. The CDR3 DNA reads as TGTGCCAGCACCCCCCTCCGGGACAGGGCCTACGAGCAGTACTTC. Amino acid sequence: CASTPLRDRAYEQYF.

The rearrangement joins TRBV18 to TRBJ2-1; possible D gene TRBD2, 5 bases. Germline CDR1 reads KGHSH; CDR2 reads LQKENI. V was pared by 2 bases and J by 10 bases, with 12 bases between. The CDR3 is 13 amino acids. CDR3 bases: TGTGCCAGCTCACCAACCTCTAGCTTAGAGCAGTTCTTC. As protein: CASSPTSSLEQFF.

This CDR3 is CASSFDRHPEQYV. The CDR3 DNA reads TGTGCCAGCAGCTTTGACAGGCACCCCGAGCAGTACGTC. The chain carries TRBV5-4 and TRBJ2-7; TRBD1 is a possible D gene (6 bases). Trimming took 2 bases from V and 6 from J, leaving 12 bases between them. Per the germline V gene, CDR1 is SGHNT and CDR2 is YYREEE (reference sequence). The CDR3 is 13 residues long.

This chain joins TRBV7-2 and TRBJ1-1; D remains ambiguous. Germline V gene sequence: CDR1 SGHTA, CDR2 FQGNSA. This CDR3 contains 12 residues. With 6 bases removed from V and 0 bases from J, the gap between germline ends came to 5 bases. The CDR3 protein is CASRTVNTEAFF. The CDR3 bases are TGTGCCAGCAGAACTGTGAACACTGAAGCTTTCTTT.

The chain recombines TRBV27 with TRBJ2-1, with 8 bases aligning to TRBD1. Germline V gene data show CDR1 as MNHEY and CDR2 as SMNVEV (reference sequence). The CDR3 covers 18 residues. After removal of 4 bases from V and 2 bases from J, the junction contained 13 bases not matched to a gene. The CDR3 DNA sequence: TGTGCCAGCAGTTCAATAGGGATACAGGGGGTTACCTACAATGAGCAGTTCTTC. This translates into CASSSIGIQGVTYNEQFF.

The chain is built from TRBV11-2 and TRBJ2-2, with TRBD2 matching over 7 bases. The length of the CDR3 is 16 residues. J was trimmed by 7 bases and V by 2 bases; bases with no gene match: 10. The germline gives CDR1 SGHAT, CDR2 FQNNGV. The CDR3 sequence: CASSLRASGVVGELFF. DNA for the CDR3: TGTGCCAGCAGCTTAAGGGCTAGCGGAGTGGTCGGGGAGCTGTTTTTT.

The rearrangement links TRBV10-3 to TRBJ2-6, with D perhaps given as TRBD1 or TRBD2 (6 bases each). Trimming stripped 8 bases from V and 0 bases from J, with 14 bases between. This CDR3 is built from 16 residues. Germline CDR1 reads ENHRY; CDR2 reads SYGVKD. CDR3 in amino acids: CAIGGGRASGANVLTF. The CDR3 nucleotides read TGTGCCATCGGTGGGGGGCGCGCCTCTGGGGCCAACGTCCTGACTTTC.

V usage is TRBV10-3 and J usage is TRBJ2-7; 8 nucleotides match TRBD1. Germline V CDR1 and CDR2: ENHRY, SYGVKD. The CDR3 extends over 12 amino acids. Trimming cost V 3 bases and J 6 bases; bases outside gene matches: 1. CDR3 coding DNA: TGTGCCATCAGTGATGACAGGGGCGAGCAGTACTTC. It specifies CAISDDRGEQYF.

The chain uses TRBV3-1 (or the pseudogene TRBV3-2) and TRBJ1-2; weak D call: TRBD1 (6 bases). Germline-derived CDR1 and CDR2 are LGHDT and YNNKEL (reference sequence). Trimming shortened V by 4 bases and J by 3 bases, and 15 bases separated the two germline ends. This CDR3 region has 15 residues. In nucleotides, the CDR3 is TGTGCCAGCAGCCCTCGGACAGTTTCCCACTATGGCTACACCTTC. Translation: CASSPRTVSHYGYTF.

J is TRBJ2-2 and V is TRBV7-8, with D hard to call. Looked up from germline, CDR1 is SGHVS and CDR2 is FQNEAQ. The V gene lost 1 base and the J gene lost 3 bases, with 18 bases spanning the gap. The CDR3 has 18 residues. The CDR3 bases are TGTGCCAGCAGCTTAGTCTCCCAATCCCCGGTCCACACCGGGGAGCTGTTTTTT. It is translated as CASSLVSQSPVHTGELFF.

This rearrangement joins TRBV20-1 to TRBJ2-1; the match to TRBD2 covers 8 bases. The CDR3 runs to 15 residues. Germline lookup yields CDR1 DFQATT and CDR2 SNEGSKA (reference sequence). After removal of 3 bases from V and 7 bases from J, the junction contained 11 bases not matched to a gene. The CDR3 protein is CSASGGRPIGNEQFF. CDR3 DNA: TGCAGTGCTAGTGGCGGGAGGCCTATCGGTAATGAGCAGTTCTTC.

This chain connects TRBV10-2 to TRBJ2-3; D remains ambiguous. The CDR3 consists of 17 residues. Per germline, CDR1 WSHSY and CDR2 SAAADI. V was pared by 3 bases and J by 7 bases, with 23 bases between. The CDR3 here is CASSESQSLNVPYTQYF. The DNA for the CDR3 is TGCGCCAGCAGTGAAAGTCAGTCGCTCAACGTCCCCTATACGCAGTATTTT.

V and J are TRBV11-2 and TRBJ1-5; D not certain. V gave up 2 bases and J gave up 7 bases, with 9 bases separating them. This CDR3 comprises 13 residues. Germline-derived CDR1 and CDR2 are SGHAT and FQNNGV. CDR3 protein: CASSLSSLQPQHF. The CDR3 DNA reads TGTGCCAGCAGCTTATCGTCCCTCCAGCCCCAGCATTTT. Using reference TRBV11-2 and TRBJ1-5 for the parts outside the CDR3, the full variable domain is EAGVAQSPRYKIIEKRQSVAFWCNPISGHATLYWYQQILGQGPKLLIQFQNNGVVDDSQLPKDRFSAERLKGVDSTLKIQPAKLEDSAVYLCASSLSSLQPQHFGDGTRLSIL.